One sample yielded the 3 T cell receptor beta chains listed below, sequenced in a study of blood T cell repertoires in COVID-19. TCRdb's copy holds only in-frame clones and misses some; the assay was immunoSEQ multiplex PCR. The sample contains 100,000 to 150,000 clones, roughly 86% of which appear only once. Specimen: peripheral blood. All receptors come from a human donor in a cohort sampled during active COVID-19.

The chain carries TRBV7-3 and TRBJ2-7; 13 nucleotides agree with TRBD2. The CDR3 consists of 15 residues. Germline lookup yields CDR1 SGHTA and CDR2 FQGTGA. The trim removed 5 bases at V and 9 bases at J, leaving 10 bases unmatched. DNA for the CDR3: TGTGCCAGCAGCGAACTGGGACTAGCGGGACCGCCGCAGTACTTC. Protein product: CASSELGLAGPPQYF.

CDR3 nucleotide sequence: TGCGCCAGCAGCCAAGAGGACTTAGCGGGAGGGCCAGGAGATACGCAGTATTTT. It specifies CASSQEDLAGGPGDTQYF. The rearrangement uses TRBV4-3 and TRBJ2-3, with TRBD2 matching 11 bases. Trimming cost V 0 bases and J 5 bases; bases outside gene matches: 10. From germline, CDR1 is LGHNA and CDR2 YSLEER. This CDR3 is 18 amino acids long.

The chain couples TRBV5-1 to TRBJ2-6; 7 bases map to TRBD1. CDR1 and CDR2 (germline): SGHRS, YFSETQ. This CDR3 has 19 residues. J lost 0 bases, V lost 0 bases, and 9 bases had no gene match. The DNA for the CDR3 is TGCGCCAGCAGCTTGGAAGGACAGGTCCTTAGCTCTGGGGCCAACGTCCTGACTTTC. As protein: CASSLEGQVLSSGANVLTF.